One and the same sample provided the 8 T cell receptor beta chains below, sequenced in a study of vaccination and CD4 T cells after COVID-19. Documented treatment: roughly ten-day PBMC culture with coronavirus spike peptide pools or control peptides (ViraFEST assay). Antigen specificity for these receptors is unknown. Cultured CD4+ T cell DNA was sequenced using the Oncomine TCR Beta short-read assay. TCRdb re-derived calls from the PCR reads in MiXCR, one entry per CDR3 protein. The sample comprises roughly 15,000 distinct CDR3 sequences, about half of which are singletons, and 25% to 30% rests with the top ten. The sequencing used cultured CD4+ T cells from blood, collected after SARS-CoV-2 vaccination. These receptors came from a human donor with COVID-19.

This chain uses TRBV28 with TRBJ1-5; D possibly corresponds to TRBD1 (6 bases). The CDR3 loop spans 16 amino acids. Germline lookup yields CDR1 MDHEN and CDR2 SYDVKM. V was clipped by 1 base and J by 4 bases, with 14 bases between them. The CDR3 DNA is TGTGCCAGCAGTTTATATAAGACAGGACCGAATCAGCCCCAGCATTTT. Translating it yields CASSLYKTGPNQPQHF.

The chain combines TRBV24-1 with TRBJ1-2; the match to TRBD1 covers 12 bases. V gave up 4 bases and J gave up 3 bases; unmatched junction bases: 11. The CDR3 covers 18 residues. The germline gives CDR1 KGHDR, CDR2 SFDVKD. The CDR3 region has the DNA TGTGCCACCAGTGACTTTCCCGGGACAGGGGGCGCGTACTATGGCTACACCTTC. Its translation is CATSDFPGTGGAYYGYTF.

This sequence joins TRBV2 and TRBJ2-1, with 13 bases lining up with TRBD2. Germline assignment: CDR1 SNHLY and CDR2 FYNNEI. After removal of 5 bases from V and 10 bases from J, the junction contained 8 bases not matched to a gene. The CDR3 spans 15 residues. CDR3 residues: CASSPTSGGAGEQFF. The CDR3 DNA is TGTGCCAGCAGTCCCACTAGCGGGGGGGCGGGGGAGCAGTTCTTC.

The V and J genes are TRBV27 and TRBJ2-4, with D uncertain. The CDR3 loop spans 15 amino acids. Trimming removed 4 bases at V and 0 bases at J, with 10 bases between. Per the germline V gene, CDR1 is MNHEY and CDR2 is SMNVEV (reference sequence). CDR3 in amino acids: CASSSLETAKNIQYF. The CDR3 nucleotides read TGTGCCAGCAGTTCCCTAGAAACAGCCAAAAACATTCAGTACTTC.

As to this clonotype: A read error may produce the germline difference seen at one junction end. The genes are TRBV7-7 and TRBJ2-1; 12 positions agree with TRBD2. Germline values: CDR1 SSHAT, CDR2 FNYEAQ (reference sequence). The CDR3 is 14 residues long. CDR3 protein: CASSSSGGADEQFF. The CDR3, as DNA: TGTGCTAGCAGCTCTAGCGGGGGGGCTGATGAGCAGTTCTTC.

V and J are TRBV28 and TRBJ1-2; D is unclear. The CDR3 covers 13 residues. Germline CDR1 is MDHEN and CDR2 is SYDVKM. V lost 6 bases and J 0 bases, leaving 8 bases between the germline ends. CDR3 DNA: TGTGCCAGCAGGCGGGAGACTAACTATGGCTACACCTTC. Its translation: CASRRETNYGYTF.

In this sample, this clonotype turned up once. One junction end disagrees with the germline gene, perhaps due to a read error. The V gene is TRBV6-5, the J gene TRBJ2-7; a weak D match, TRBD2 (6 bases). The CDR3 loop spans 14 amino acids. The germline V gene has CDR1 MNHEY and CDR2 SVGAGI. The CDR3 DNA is TGTGCCGGCAGTTATTCCCGGGGGAACTACGAGCAGTACTTC. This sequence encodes CAGSYSRGNYEQYF.

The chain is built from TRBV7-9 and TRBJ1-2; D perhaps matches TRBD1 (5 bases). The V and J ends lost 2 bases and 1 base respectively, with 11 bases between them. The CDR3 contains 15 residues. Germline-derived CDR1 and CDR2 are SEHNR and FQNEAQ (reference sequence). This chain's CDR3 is CASSLIDRVNYGYTF. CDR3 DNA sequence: TGTGCCAGCAGCTTAATCGACAGAGTTAACTATGGCTACACCTTC. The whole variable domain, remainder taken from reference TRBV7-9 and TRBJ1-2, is DTGVSQNPRHKITKRGQNVTFRCDPISEHNRLYWYRQTLGQGPEFLTYFQNEAQLEKSRLLSDRFSAERPKGSFSTLEIQRTEQGDSAMYLCASSLIDRVNYGYTFGSGTRLTVV.